The clone carrying this T cell receptor beta chain was recorded only once. Using immunoSEQ multiplex PCR, the repertoire was profiled, and TCRdb retains in-frame clones only, with some absent. The sample has under 10,000 clones, 90% seen once. The record originates from a study of T cells in localized non-small cell lung cancer. The germline gives CDR1 SGHRS, CDR2 YFSETQ. There are 15 residues in the CDR3. Trimming took off 0 bases at V and 0 bases at J, with 9 bases between the two ends. The sequences come from peripheral blood, collected before any cancer treatment. The V gene is TRBV5-1, the J gene TRBJ2-5; D may be TRBD1 (5 bases). The TCR sequence derives from an older male donor with stage III squamous cell lung carcinoma. DNA of the CDR3: TGCGCCAGCAGCTTGGGATCAGGGTACCAAGAGACCCAGTACTTC. It yields the protein CASSLGSGYQETQYF.